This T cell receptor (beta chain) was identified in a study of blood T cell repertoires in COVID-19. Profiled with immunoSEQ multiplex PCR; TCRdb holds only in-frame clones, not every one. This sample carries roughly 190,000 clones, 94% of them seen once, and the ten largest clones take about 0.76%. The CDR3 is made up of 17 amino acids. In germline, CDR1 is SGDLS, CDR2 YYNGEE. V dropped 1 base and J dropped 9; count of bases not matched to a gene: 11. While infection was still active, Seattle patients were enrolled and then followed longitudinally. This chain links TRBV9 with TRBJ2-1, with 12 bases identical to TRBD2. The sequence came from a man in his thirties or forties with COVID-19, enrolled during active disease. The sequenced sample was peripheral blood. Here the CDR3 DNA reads TGTGCCAGCAGCGTAACCCCCTCTAGCGGGGGGGCGAGTGAGCAGTTCTTC. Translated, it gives CASSVTPSSGGASEQFF.